This T cell receptor beta chain was identified in a study of cytomegalovirus exposure and HLA in healthy donors. Measured with immunoSEQ multiplex PCR; TCRdb has only the in-frame clones, and not every one. The sample contains some 170,000 clones, less than 90% of which appear only once. CDR1 and CDR2 (germline): SGHRS, YFSETQ. The CDR3 is made up of 17 amino acids. Germline trimming cut 0 bases from V and 0 bases from J; bases unmatched to any gene: 5. The sequencing input was PBMCs. The receptor's source is a young man in good health and CMV-seropositive. The chain employs TRBV5-1 and TRBJ2-2, with TRBD2 matching over 7 bases. In DNA form, the CDR3 reads TGCGCCAGCAGCTTGGTTGCTAGCGGTTCGAACACCGGGGAGCTGTTTTTT. Protein sequence: CASSLVASGSNTGELFF.